This is a list of T cell receptor beta chains from one sample in a study of blood T cell repertoires in COVID-19. The data were produced by immunoSEQ multiplex PCR, yet TCRdb's version contains in-frame clones alone and is incomplete. The data show approximately 330,000 clones, 80% to 90% seen once. What was sequenced was peripheral blood. These receptors all stem from a man aged 25-45 years with COVID-19, enrolled during active disease. CDR3s include the opening cysteine and the closing phenylalanine or tryptophan. A D gene is named only where the DNA matches it firmly. Clone size is stated in some rows and not others, as once, few, many or a class when expanded.

J gene | CDR3 length | clone size | V gene | D gene | CDR3 protein | CDR3 DNA
TRBJ1-2 | 16 | . | TRBV5-6 | TRBD1 | CASSPGPGQGGYGYTF | TGTGCCAGCAGCCCCGGTCCGGGACAGGGGGGCTATGGCTACACCTTC
TRBJ2-2 | 14 | . | TRBV19 | . | CASSIQGGAGELFF | TGTGCCAGTAGTATCCAGGGGGGAGCCGGGGAGCTGTTTTTT
TRBJ2-1 | 15 | . | TRBV14 | TRBD1 | CASSHPGGSYNEQFF | TGTGCCAGCAGCCACCCAGGGGGCTCCTACAATGAGCAGTTCTTC
TRBJ2-1 | 16 | . | TRBV4-3 | TRBD2 | CASSPESSGGYNEQFF | TGCGCCAGCAGCCCCGAATCCAGCGGGGGGTACAATGAGCAGTTCTTC
TRBJ2-6 | 13 | . | TRBV28 | . | CASFGSGANVLTF | TGTGCCAGCTTCGGCTCTGGGGCCAACGTCCTGACTTTC
TRBJ2-7 | 15 | . | TRBV7-2 | . | CASSSGQPGSYEQYF | TGTGCCAGCAGCAGCGGACAGCCGGGGTCCTACGAGCAGTACTTC
TRBJ1-2 | 13 | . | TRBV9 | . | CASSSAGGYGYTF | TGTGCCAGCAGCTCCGCAGGAGGCTATGGCTACACCTTC
TRBJ2-7 | 15 | . | TRBV28 | TRBD1 | CASSLPGTGSYEQYF | TGTGCCAGCAGTCTCCCCGGGACAGGATCCTACGAGCAGTACTTC
TRBJ2-7 | 15 | . | TRBV5-1 | TRBD1 | CASSLNPGQGYEQYF | TGCGCCAGCAGCTTGAATCCTGGACAGGGCTACGAGCAGTACTTC
TRBJ1-3 | 15 | . | TRBV24-1 | TRBD1 | CATSEGTGVGNTIYF | TGTGCCACCAGTGAGGGCACAGGGGTCGGAAACACCATATATTTT
TRBJ1-5 | 15 | once | TRBV19 | . | CASSRGRSSNQPQHF | TGTGCCAGTAGCCGTGGCCGCTCTAGCAATCAGCCCCAGCATTTT
TRBJ1-1 | 14 | . | TRBV14 | TRBD1 | CASSPNRGNTEAFF | TGTGCCAGCAGCCCCAACAGGGGGAACACTGAAGCTTTCTTT
TRBJ1-1 | 14 | . | TRBV28 | TRBD1 | CASSSGTGAGKAFF | TGTGCCAGCAGTTCCGGGACAGGGGCCGGTAAAGCTTTCTTT
TRBJ2-7 | 13 | . | TRBV6-5 | TRBD1 | CASRDRTTYEQYF | TGTGCCAGCAGGGACAGGACCACCTACGAGCAGTACTTC
TRBJ2-7 | 17 | . | TRBV27 | TRBD1 | CASGDRGLAGPSYEQYF | TGTGCCAGCGGGGACAGGGGTTTAGCTGGACCCTCCTACGAGCAGTACTTC